This note documents a single T cell receptor (beta chain) sequence. Its antigen is currently unknown. In the original analysis: Quality scores were absent from the junction-only immunoSEQ sequences, so filtering differed. The assay was immunoSEQ multiplex PCR, and TCRdb's table has in-frame clones only and misses some. Clone size and the V and J calls come from that table; the DNA yielded D and trimming. The data show about 2.1 million clones, with about 93% seen just once and less than 2% held by the top ten. The record originates from a study of shared clonotypes between healthy human individuals. CD45RO-negative, CCR7-positively selected cells formed the naive CD8 fraction, excluding terminally differentiated effector memory CD45RA+ cells. Adult Caucasians living in Nashville, Tennessee made up all of the donors. Whole-study results and caveats: All-four-donor shared clonotypes had higher generation probabilities than non-shared clonotypes did. Donors were few, which limited the genetic and exposure-history diversity represented.

CDR1 is SGHAT and CDR2 is FQNNGV in the germline V gene. V lost 1 base to trimming and J lost 4 bases, with 12 bases between them. This CDR3 has 15 residues. The sequenced material came from naive CD8+ T cells from PBMCs. The sequence came from a young man in good health. Some clones in this sample may be carry-over from other donors' samples. This rearrangement joins TRBV11-2 to TRBJ2-3; weak D call: TRBD1 (6 bases). The CDR3 is CASSLGTVLADTQYF. The CDR3 DNA sequence: TGTGCCAGCAGCTTAGGGACAGTACTAGCAGATACGCAGTATTTT. The complete variable domain, with remaining parts taken from reference TRBV11-2 and TRBJ2-3, reads EAGVAQSPRYKIIEKRQSVAFWCNPISGHATLYWYQQILGQGPKLLIQFQNNGVVDDSQLPKDRFSAERLKGVDSTLKIQPAKLEDSAVYLCASSLGTVLADTQYFGPGTRLTVL.